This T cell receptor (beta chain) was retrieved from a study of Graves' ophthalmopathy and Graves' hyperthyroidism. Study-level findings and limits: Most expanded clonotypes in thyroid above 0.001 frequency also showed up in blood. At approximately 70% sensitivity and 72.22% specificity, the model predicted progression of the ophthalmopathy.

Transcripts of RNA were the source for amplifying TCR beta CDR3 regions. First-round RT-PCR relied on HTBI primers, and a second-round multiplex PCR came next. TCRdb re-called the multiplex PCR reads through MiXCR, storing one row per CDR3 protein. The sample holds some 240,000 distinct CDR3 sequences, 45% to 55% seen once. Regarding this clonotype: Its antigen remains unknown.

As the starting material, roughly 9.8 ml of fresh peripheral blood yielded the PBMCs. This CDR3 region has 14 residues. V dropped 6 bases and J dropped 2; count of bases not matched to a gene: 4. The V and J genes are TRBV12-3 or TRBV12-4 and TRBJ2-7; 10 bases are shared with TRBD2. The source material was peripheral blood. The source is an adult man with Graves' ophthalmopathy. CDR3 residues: CASRALAGAYEQYF. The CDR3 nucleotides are TGTGCCAGCAGAGCTCTAGCGGGAGCCTACGAGCAGTACTTC.